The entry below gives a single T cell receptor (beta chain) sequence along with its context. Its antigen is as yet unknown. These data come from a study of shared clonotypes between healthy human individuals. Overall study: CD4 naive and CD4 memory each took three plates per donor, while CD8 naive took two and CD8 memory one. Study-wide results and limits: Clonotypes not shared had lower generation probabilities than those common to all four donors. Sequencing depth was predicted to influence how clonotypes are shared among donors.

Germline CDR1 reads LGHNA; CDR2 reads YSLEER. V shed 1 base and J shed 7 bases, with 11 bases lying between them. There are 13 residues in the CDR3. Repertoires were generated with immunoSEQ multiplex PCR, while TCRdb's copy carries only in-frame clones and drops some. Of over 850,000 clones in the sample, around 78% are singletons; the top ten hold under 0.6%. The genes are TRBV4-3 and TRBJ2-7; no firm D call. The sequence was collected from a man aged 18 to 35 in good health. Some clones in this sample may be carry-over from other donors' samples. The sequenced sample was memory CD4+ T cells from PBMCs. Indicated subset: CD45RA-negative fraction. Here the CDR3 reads CASSQAPRQEQYF. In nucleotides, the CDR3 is TGCGCCAGCAGCCAAGCCCCCCGCCAGGAGCAGTACTTC.